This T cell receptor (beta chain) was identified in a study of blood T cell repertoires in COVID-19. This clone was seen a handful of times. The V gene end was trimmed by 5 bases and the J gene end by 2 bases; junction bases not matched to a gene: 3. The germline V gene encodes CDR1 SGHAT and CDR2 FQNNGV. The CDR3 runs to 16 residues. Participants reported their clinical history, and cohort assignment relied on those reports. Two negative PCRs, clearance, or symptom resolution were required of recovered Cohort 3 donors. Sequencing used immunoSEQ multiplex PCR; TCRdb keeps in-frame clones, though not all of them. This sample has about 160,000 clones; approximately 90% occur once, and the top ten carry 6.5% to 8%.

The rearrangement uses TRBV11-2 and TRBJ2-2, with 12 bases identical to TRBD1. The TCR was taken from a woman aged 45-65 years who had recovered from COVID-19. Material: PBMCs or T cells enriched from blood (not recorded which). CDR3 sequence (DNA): TGTGCCAGCAGCGGGGGGACAGGGGGCAACACCGGGGAGCTGTTTTTT. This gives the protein CASSGGTGGNTGELFF.